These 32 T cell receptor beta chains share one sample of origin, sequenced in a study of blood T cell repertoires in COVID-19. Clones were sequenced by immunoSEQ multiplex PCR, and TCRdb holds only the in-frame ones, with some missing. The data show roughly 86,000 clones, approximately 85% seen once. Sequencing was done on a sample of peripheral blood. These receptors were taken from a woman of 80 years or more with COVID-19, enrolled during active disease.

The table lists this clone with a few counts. The CDR3 reads CASSPLTGMNTEAFF. The CDR3 nucleotides are TGTGCCAGCAGCCCCTTGACAGGGATGAACACTGAAGCTTTCTTT. V usage is TRBV9 and J usage is TRBJ1-1; 7 bases fit TRBD1. This CDR3 is 15 amino acids long. Germline V gives CDR1 SGDLS, CDR2 YYNGEE. V shed 4 bases and J 0 bases; nucleotides not matched to a gene: 6.

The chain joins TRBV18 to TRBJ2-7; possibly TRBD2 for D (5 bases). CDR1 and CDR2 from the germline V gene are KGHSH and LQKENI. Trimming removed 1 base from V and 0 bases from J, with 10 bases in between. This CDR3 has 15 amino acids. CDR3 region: CASSPRGWSSYEQYF. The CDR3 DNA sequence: TGTGCCAGCTCACCACGAGGGTGGAGCTCCTACGAGCAGTACTTC. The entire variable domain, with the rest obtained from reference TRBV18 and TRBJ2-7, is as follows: NAGVMQNPRHLVRRRGQEARLRCSPMKGHSHVYWYRQLPEEGLKFMVYLQKENIIDESGMPKERFSAEFPKEGPSILRIQQVVRGDSAAYFCASSPRGWSSYEQYFGPGTRLTVT.

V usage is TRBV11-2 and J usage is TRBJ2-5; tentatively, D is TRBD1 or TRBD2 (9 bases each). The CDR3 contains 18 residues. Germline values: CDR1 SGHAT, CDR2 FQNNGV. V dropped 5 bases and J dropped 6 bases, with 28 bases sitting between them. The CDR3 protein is CASSPGTGYGGRGKTQYF. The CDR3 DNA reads TGTGCCAGCAGCCCCGGGACAGGGTATGGCGGGAGGGGAAAGACCCAGTACTTC.

CDR3: CANSKGSGSKSSYNEQFF. CDR3 DNA sequence: TGTGCCAACTCAAAGGGTAGCGGGAGCAAAAGCTCCTACAATGAGCAGTTCTTC. The chain has TRBV19 and TRBJ2-1, with 9 bases lining up with TRBD2. Germline CDR1 is LNHDA and CDR2 is SQIVND (reference sequence). The CDR3 contains 18 residues. V was clipped by 10 bases and J by 0 bases; unmatched bases: 16.

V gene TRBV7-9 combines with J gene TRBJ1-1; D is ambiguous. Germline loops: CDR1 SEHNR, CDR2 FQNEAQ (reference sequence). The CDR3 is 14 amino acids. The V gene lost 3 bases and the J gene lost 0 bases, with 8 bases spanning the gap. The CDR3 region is CASSFSGLNTEAFF. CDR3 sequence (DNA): TGTGCCAGCAGCTTCAGCGGATTGAACACTGAAGCTTTCTTT.

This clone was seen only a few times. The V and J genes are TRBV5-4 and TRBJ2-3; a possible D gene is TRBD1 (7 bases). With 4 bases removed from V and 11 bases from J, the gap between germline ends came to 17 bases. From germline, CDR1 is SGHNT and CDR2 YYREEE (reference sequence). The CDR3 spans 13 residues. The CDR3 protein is CASSVPEGARQYF. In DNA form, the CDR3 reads TGTGCCAGCAGCGTCCCGGAGGGGGCCAGGCAGTATTTT.

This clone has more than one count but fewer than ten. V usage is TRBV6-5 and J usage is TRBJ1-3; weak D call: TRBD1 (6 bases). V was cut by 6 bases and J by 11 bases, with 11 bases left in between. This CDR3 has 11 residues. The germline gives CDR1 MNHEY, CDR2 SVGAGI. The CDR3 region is CASRQGISIYF. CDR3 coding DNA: TGTGCCAGCAGACAGGGTATCTCCATATATTTT.

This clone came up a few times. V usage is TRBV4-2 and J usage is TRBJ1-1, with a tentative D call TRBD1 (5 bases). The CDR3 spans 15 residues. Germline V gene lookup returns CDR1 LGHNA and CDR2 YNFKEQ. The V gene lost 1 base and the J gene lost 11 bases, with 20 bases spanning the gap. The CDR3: CASSQVPGQGSKAFF. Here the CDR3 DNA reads TGTGCCAGCAGCCAAGTCCCAGGGCAGGGTTCCAAGGCTTTCTTT.

In DNA form, the CDR3 reads TGTGCCAGTTACACAGCTTACTATGGCTACACCTTC. This gives the protein CASYTAYYGYTF. The gene calls are TRBV19 and TRBJ1-2; no reliable D call. Germline V CDR1 and CDR2: LNHDA, SQIVND (reference sequence). V lost 8 bases and J lost 3, with 10 bases in between. The CDR3 length is 12 residues.

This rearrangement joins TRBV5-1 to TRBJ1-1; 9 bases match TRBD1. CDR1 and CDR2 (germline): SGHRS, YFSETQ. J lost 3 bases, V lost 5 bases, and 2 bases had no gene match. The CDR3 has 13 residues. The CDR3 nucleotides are TGCGCCAGCAGGTGGGACAGGGACACTGAAGCTTTCTTT. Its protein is CASRWDRDTEAFF.

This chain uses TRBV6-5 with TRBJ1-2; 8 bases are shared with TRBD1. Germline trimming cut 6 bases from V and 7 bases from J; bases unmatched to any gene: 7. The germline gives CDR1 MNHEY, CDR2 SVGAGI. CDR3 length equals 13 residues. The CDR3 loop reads CASSQDRVGGYTF. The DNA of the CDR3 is TGTGCCAGCAGCCAGGACAGGGTCGGTGGCTACACCTTC.

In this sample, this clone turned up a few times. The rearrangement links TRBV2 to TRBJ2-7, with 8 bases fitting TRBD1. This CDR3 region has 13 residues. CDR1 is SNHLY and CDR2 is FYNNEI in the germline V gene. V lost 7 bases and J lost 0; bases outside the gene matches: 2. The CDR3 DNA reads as TGTGCCAGCACGACAGGGGACTCCTACGAGCAGTACTTC. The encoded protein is CASTTGDSYEQYF.

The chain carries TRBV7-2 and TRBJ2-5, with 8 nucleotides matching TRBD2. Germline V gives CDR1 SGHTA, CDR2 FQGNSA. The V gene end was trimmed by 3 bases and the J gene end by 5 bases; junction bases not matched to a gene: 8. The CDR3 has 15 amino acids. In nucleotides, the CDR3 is TGTGCCAGCAGCTTTTTCGGGGGGGCTGAGGAGACCCAGTACTTC. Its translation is CASSFFGGAEETQYF.

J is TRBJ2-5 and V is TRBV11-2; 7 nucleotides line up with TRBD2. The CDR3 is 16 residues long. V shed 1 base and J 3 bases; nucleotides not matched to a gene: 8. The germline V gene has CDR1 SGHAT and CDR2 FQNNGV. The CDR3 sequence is CASSLGSGGKEETQYF. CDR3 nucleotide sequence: TGTGCCAGCAGCTTAGGATCCGGGGGGAAAGAAGAGACCCAGTACTTC.

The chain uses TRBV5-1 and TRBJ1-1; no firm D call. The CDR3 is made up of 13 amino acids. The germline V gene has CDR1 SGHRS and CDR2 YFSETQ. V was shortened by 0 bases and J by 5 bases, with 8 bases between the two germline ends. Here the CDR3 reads CASSLVSGTEAFF. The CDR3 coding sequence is TGCGCCAGCAGCTTGGTATCGGGGACTGAAGCTTTCTTT.

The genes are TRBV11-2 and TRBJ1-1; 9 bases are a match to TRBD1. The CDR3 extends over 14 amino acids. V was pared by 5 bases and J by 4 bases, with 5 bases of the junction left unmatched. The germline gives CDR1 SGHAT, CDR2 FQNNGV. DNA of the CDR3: TGTGCCAGCAGCAGCGACAGGGGGGCCACTGAAGCTTTCTTT. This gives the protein CASSSDRGATEAFF.

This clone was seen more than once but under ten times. CDR3: CASRPGTGGIGELFF. CDR3 DNA: TGTGCCAGCAGACCCGGGACAGGGGGCATCGGGGAGCTGTTTTTT. This chain connects TRBV7-9 to TRBJ2-2; the match to TRBD1 covers 12 bases. The CDR3 spans 15 residues. The germline V gene has CDR1 SEHNR and CDR2 FQNEAQ (reference sequence). V lost 6 bases and J lost 7; bases outside the gene matches: 6.

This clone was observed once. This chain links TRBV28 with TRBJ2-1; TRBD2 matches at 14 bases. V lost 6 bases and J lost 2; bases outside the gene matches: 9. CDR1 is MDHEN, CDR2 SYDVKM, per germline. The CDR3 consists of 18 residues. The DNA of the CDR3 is TGTGCCAGCAGGAGGGGACTAGCGGGAGAGGTGGCCTACAATGAGCAGTTCTTC. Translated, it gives CASRRGLAGEVAYNEQFF.

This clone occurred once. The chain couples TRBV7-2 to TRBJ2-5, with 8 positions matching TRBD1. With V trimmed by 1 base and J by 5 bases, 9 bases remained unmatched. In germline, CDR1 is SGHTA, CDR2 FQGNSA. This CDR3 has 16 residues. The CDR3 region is CASSLGRQGRWETQYF. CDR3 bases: TGTGCCAGCAGCTTAGGGCGACAGGGGAGGTGGGAGACCCAGTACTTC.

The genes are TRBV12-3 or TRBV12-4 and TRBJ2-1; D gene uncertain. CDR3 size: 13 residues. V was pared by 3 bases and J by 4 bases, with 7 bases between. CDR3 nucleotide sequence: TGTGCCAGCAGTTTTGGTCAGTACAATGAGCAGTTCTTC. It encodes CASSFGQYNEQFF.

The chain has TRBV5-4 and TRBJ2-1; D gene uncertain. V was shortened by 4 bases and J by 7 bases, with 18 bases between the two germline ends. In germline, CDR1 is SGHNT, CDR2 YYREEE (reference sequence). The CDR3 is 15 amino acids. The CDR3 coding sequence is TGTGCCAGCAGCCCAGAGCTAGTTACAACGAATGAGCAGTTCTTC. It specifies CASSPELVTTNEQFF.

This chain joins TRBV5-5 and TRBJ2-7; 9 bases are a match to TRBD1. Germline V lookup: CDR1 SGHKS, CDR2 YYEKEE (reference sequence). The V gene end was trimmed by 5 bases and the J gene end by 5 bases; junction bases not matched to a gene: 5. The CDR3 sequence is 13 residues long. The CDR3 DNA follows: TGTGCCAGCAGGTGGACAGGGGCGGACGAGCAGTACTTC. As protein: CASRWTGADEQYF. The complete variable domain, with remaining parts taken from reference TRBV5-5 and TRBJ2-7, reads DAGVTQSPTHLIKTRGQQVTLRCSPISGHKSVSWYQQVLGQGPQFIFQYYEKEERGRGNFPDRFSARQFPNYSSELNVNALLLGDSALYLCASRWTGADEQYFGPGTRLTVT.

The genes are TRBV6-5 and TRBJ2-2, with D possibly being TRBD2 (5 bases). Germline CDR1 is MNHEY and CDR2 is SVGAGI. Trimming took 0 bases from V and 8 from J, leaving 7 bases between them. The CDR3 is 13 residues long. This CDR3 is CASSYSRAGELFF. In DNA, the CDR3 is TGTGCCAGCAGTTACTCGAGGGCTGGGGAGCTGTTTTTT.

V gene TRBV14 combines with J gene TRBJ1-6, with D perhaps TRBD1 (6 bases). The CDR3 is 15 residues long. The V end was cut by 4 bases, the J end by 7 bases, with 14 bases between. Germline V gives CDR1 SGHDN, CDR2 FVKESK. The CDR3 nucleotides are TGTGCCAGCAGCCCGACAGGCGCGTGGAATTCACCCCTCCACTTT. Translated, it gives CASSPTGAWNSPLHF.

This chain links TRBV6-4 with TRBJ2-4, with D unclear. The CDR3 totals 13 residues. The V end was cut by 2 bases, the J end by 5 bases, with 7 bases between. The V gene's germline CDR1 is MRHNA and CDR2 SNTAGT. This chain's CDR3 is CASSDRVENIQYF. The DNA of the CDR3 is TGTGCCAGCAGTGACCGCGTCGAAAACATTCAGTACTTC.

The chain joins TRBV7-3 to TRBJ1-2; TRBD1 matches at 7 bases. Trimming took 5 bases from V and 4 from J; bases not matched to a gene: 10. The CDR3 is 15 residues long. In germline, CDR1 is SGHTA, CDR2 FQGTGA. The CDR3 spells CASSPTGQDIYGYTF. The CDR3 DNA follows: TGTGCCAGCAGCCCTACCGGACAGGACATCTATGGCTACACCTTC.

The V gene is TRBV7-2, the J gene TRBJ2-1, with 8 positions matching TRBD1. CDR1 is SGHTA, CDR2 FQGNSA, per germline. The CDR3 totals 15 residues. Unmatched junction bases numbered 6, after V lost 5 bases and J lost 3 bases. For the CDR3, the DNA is TGTGCCAGCAGCCTTGACAGGGGCCTCTACAATGAGCAGTTCTTC. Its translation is CASSLDRGLYNEQFF.

CDR3 sequence reads: CASSASGGFYEQYF. CDR3 sequence (DNA): TGTGCCAGCAGCGCATCGGGGGGGTTCTACGAGCAGTACTTC. The V call is TRBV7-2, the J call TRBJ2-7, with 8 bases identical to TRBD2. The trim removed 5 bases at V and 3 bases at J, leaving 6 bases unmatched. The CDR3 spans 14 residues. Germline lookup yields CDR1 SGHTA and CDR2 FQGNSA.

CDR3 DNA: TGTGCCAGCAGCTTATATACTAGCGGGGGGACCCAGTACTTC. It codes for CASSLYTSGGTQYF. The chain carries TRBV7-8 and TRBJ2-5, with 11 bases aligning to TRBD2. Losses at the gene ends were 2 bases for V and 7 bases for J; bases not matched to a gene: 3. The CDR3 contains 14 residues. The V gene's germline CDR1 is SGHVS and CDR2 FQNEAQ.

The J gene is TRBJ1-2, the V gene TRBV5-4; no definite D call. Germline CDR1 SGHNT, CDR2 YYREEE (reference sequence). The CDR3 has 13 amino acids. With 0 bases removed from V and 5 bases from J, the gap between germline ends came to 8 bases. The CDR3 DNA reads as TGTGCCAGCAGCTTGGACAGCCAATATGGCTACACCTTC. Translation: CASSLDSQYGYTF.

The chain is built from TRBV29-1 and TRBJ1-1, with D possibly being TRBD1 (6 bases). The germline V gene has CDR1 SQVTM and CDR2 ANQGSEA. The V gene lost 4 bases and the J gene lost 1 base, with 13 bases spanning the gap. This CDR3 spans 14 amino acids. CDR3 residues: CSVVGGRGNTEAFF. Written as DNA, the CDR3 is TGCAGCGTTGTGGGTGGCAGGGGGAACACTGAAGCTTTCTTT.

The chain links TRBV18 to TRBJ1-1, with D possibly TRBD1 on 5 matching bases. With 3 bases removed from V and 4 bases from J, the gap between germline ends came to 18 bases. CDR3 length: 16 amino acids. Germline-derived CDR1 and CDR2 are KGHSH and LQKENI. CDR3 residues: CASSPSTFQGGTEAFF. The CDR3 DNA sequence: TGTGCCAGCTCACCTTCAACCTTCCAGGGCGGCACTGAAGCTTTCTTT.